The next 20 T cell receptor beta chains were all read from a single sample in a study of cytomegalovirus exposure and HLA in healthy donors. The PCR used 60 Vbeta and 13 Jbeta primers. Libraries were prepared by immunoSEQ multiplex PCR; TCRdb keeps only in-frame clonotypes and omits some of them. The sample contains around 65,000 clones, 80% of which appear only once. Sequencing input: PBMCs. The source of these receptors is a woman in her twenties or thirties in good health and CMV-seronegative.

The rearrangement uses TRBV30 and TRBJ1-5; D may be TRBD1 (6 bases). The germline V gene has CDR1 GTSNPN and CDR2 SVGIG (reference sequence). V was clipped by 5 bases and J by 7 bases, with 18 bases between them. The CDR3 consists of 14 residues. DNA of the CDR3: TGTGCCTGGGGCCGATCAGGGGTAGGACAGCCCCAGCATTTT. It yields the protein CAWGRSGVGQPQHF.

The chain is built from TRBV6-1 and TRBJ1-6; TRBD1 agrees at 11 bases. V was clipped by 6 bases and J by 9 bases; unmatched bases: 1. CDR3 length: 13 residues. Germline V gives CDR1 MNHNS, CDR2 SASEGT. This chain's CDR3 is CASRGTGGSPLHF. The DNA of the CDR3 is TGTGCCAGCAGAGGGACAGGGGGTTCACCCCTCCACTTT.

This clone showed up just a few times. The CDR3 DNA reads TGTGCCAGCCGGGGGGATCGGAGGGAGCAGTACTTC. This sequence encodes CASRGDRREQYF. The V and J genes are TRBV6-1 and TRBJ2-7; 7 bases line up with TRBD2. V gave up 8 bases and J gave up 7 bases; unmatched junction bases: 8. The CDR3 is 12 residues long. Germline loops: CDR1 MNHNS, CDR2 SASEGT.

The chain recombines TRBV27 with TRBJ1-2; 9 nucleotides line up with TRBD1. Germline CDR1 reads MNHEY; CDR2 reads SMNVEV (reference sequence). The CDR3 runs 13 residues. V dropped 3 bases and J dropped 6; count of bases not matched to a gene: 2. The CDR3 nucleotides are TGTGCCAGCAGTTTTTGGGACAGGGATGGCTACACCTTC. This sequence encodes CASSFWDRDGYTF.

J is TRBJ2-1 and V is TRBV30; D is undetermined. Deletions cut 4 bases from V and 10 bases from J, with 14 bases between. The CDR3 contains 12 residues. The germline gives CDR1 GTSNPN, CDR2 SVGIG (reference sequence). DNA of the CDR3: TGTGCCTGGAACACGGCGAGGTTGGAGCAGTTCTTC. Its protein product is CAWNTARLEQFF.

V gene TRBV7-9 combines with J gene TRBJ2-7, with TRBD1 identical over 7 bases. The CDR3 extends over 15 amino acids. The junction had 8 bases not matched to a gene; V was cut back by 5 bases and J by 1 base. Germline V lookup: CDR1 SEHNR, CDR2 FQNEAQ (reference sequence). In DNA form, the CDR3 reads TGTGCCAGCAGCGCACGACAGGGCCGGTCCTACGAGCAGTACTTC. This sequence encodes CASSARQGRSYEQYF.

This chain connects TRBV7-9 to TRBJ1-1; 7 nucleotides align to TRBD1. Per the germline V gene, CDR1 is SEHNR and CDR2 is FQNEAQ (reference sequence). V was clipped by 3 bases and J by 7 bases; unmatched bases: 5. The CDR3 has 13 amino acids. CDR3 DNA: TGTGCCAGCAGCTTCCAGGGGGTTGGTGAAGCTTTCTTT. Translated, it gives CASSFQGVGEAFF.

The chain carries TRBV4-1 and TRBJ2-1, with D hard to call. Trimming removed 5 bases at V and 7 bases at J, with 21 bases between. The germline V gene has CDR1 MGHRA and CDR2 YSYEKL. This CDR3 has 16 residues. This CDR3 is CASSYLGAESGNEQFF. CDR3 bases: TGCGCCAGCAGCTATTTGGGTGCGGAGAGTGGTAATGAGCAGTTCTTC.

The rearrangement uses TRBV10-1 and TRBJ1-1; tentative D call: TRBD1 (6 bases). V was cut by 6 bases and J by 4 bases, with 12 bases left in between. This CDR3 comprises 13 residues. The germline V gene has CDR1 WNHNN and CDR2 SYGVQD (reference sequence). DNA for the CDR3: TGCGCCAGCAGCTCCGGGACAACCACTGAAGCTTTCTTT. Its protein product is CASSSGTTTEAFF.

The chain links TRBV7-3 to TRBJ2-3; D might be TRBD1 (6 bases). This CDR3 is 14 amino acids long. V lost 2 bases and J 4 bases, leaving 10 bases between the germline ends. Germline CDR1 reads SGHTA; CDR2 reads FQGTGA. The CDR3: CASSLSGVADTQYF. CDR3 bases: TGTGCCAGCAGCTTATCAGGGGTAGCAGATACGCAGTATTTT.

This chain links TRBV6-1 with TRBJ1-2; a weak D match, TRBD1 (5 bases). V was trimmed by 8 bases and J by 4 bases, leaving 11 bases between them. This CDR3 has 12 amino acids. Germline V gene data show CDR1 as MNHNS and CDR2 as SASEGT. For the CDR3, the DNA is TGTGCCAGCTCCCAAGGGGTCTATGGCTACACCTTC. This translates into CASSQGVYGYTF.

This clone was recorded only once. This chain connects TRBV5-1 to TRBJ2-7; D gene uncertain. Trimming took 1 base from V and 4 from J, leaving 12 bases between them. There are 14 residues in the CDR3. Germline lookup yields CDR1 SGHRS and CDR2 YFSETQ. CDR3: CASSLLERRYEQYF. The CDR3 DNA follows: TGCGCCAGCAGCTTGCTTGAGCGAAGATACGAGCAGTACTTC.

The chain couples TRBV5-1 to TRBJ2-7, with 7 bases matching TRBD1. The CDR3 totals 13 residues. Losses at the gene ends were 4 bases for V and 2 bases for J; bases not matched to a gene: 3. CDR1 is SGHRS and CDR2 is YFSETQ in the germline V gene. CDR3 in amino acids: CASSTTGAYEQYF. DNA for the CDR3: TGCGCCAGCAGCACAACAGGGGCCTACGAGCAGTACTTC.

V gene TRBV2 combines with J gene TRBJ2-5, with D unresolved. V shed 8 bases and J shed 2 bases, with 6 bases lying between them. CDR3 length: 11 amino acids. The germline gives CDR1 SNHLY, CDR2 FYNNEI. CDR3 region: CASSRQETQYF. Written as DNA, the CDR3 is TGTGCCAGCTCCAGACAAGAGACCCAGTACTTC.

This chain joins TRBV6-1 and TRBJ1-1; TRBD1 aligns across 9 bases. J was trimmed by 6 bases and V by 5 bases; bases with no gene match: 10. Germline-derived CDR1 and CDR2 are MNHNS and SASEGT. The CDR3 runs 15 residues. The DNA of the CDR3 is TGTGCCAGCAGTTTTTGGACAGGGGAGGGGGCTGAAGCTTTCTTT. This codes for CASSFWTGEGAEAFF.

CDR3 nucleotide sequence: TGTGCCATCAGTGAGCAGGGTGTAAATGGCTACACCTTC. Translated: CAISEQGVNGYTF. The chain links TRBV10-3 to TRBJ1-2; possible D gene TRBD1, 5 bases. The CDR3 runs to 13 residues. Looked up from germline, CDR1 is ENHRY and CDR2 is SYGVKD. V lost 2 bases and J lost 6, with 10 bases in between.

The V and J genes are TRBV7-6 and TRBJ1-1, with D tentatively TRBD1 (5 bases). This CDR3 contains 14 residues. CDR1 is SGHVS and CDR2 is FNYEAQ in the germline V gene. The germline V and J ends were trimmed by 5 bases and 0 bases, with 10 bases remaining between them. CDR3 nucleotide sequence: TGTGCCAGCAGCGCGGGGGGATTGAACACTGAAGCTTTCTTT. This codes for CASSAGGLNTEAFF. Complete variable domain (other parts from reference TRBV7-6 and TRBJ1-1): GAGVSQSPRYKVTKRGQDVALRCDPISGHVSLYWYRQALGQGPEFLTYFNYEAQQDKSGLPNDRFSAERPEGSISTLTIQRTEQRDSAMYRCASSAGGLNTEAFFGQGTRLTVV.

J is TRBJ2-1 and V is TRBV9, with 7 bases lining up with TRBD2. The CDR3 is made up of 15 amino acids. V lost 0 bases to trimming and J lost 7 bases; unmatched junction nucleotides: 7. In germline, CDR1 is SGDLS, CDR2 YYNGEE. CDR3 in amino acids: CASSVVGGGSNEQFF. The CDR3 nucleotides are TGTGCCAGCAGCGTAGTTGGGGGGGGGTCTAATGAGCAGTTCTTC.

This clone has more than one count but fewer than ten. The CDR3 region is CARGGTGAYGYTF. CDR3 in DNA: TGTGCCAGAGGGGGGACAGGAGCCTATGGCTACACCTTC. The chain links TRBV2 to TRBJ1-2; 8 nucleotides agree with TRBD1. Germline V gives CDR1 SNHLY, CDR2 FYNNEI. After removal of 9 bases from V and 4 bases from J, the junction contained 7 bases not matched to a gene. The CDR3 runs 13 residues. Full variable domain (rest looked up from reference TRBV2 and TRBJ1-2): EPEVTQTPSHQVTQMGQEVILRCVPISNHLYFYWYRQILGQKVEFLVSFYNNEISEKSEIFDDQFSVERPDGSNFTLKIRSTKLEDSAMYFCARGGTGAYGYTFGSGTRLTVV.

This chain connects TRBV9 to TRBJ1-4; 9 bases are a match to TRBD1. CDR1 is SGDLS and CDR2 is YYNGEE in the germline V gene. This CDR3 spans 16 amino acids. J lost 4 bases, V lost 3 bases, and 7 bases had no gene match. The DNA for the CDR3 is TGTGCCAGCAGCGGGGGACAGGGCTCGGATAATGAAAAACTGTTTTTT. Residues: CASSGGQGSDNEKLFF. The whole variable domain, remainder taken from reference TRBV9 and TRBJ1-4, is DSGVTQTPKHLITATGQRVTLRCSPRSGDLSVYWYQQSLDQGLQFLIQYYNGEERAKGNILERFSAQQFPDLHSELNLSSLELGDSALYFCASSGGQGSDNEKLFFGSGTQLSVL.